Listed below are T cell receptor beta chains from one sample, sequenced in a study of blood T cell repertoires in COVID-19. Libraries were prepared by immunoSEQ multiplex PCR; TCRdb keeps only in-frame clonotypes and omits some of them. Among approximately 240,000 clones listed, more than 75% were seen once. The sample consisted of peripheral blood. These receptors were collected from a man aged 50 to 60 who had recovered from COVID-19. CDR3s leave out the opening cysteine and the closing phenylalanine or tryptophan. Fields, in order: CDR3 protein, J gene, V gene.

CDR3: ASRPGTGSYNEQF
J: TRBJ2-1
V: TRBV6-6

CDR3: ASSPSSGRPPYNEQF
J: TRBJ2-1
V: TRBV28

CDR3: ASSSQGAGDTEAF
J: TRBJ1-1
V: TRBV6-5

CDR3: ASRRTLVSSNEQF
J: TRBJ2-1
V: TRBV6-5

CDR3: ASSSPGMNTEAF
J: TRBJ1-1
V: TRBV28

CDR3: ASRETRVRGYT
J: TRBJ1-2
V: TRBV6-5

CDR3: ASSLRGSSRQTQY
J: TRBJ2-5
V: TRBV7-2

CDR3: ASSGDREGTDTQY
J: TRBJ2-3
V: TRBV5-1

CDR3: ASSQVLDRNYEQY
J: TRBJ2-7
V: TRBV4-1

CDR3: ASSYRTSGAYNEQF
J: TRBJ2-1
V: TRBV6-6

CDR3: ASSRGDRGYTEAF
J: TRBJ1-1
V: TRBV6-5

CDR3: ASSLGGQGIRRLYGYT
J: TRBJ1-2
V: TRBV5-8

CDR3: ASSLGGLSTYEQY
J: TRBJ2-7
V: TRBV28

CDR3: ASSTGQSTSPLH
J: TRBJ1-6
V: TRBV7-9

CDR3: AWSSAGVVTSPLH
J: TRBJ1-6
V: TRBV30

CDR3: AWSVGHGRGQPQH
J: TRBJ1-5
V: TRBV30

CDR3: ASSFSYLVETQY
J: TRBJ2-5
V: TRBV7-9

CDR3: SDGHEQF
J: TRBJ2-1
V: TRBV20-1

CDR3: ASRTSASTDTQY
J: TRBJ2-3
V: TRBV19

CDR3: ASSVIQSPNTGELF
J: TRBJ2-2
V: TRBV5-1

CDR3: ASSFSGLLSGNTIY
J: TRBJ1-3
V: TRBV28

CDR3: ASSFGRGPYEQY
J: TRBJ2-7
V: TRBV5-8

CDR3: ASSPTSKADTQY
J: TRBJ2-3
V: TRBV5-1

CDR3: ATGAGGMNTEAF
J: TRBJ1-1
V: TRBV10-3

CDR3: ATDGRAYNEQF
J: TRBJ2-1
V: TRBV28

CDR3: ASRFAGLAGGSSYNEQF
J: TRBJ2-1
V: TRBV5-8

CDR3: ASSLSGATNEKLF
J: TRBJ1-4
V: TRBV7-8

CDR3: ASSELETLTDTQY
J: TRBJ2-3
V: TRBV6-1

CDR3: ASSLPSGQGFSYEQY
J: TRBJ2-7
V: TRBV6-8

CDR3: ATLGVGAGDTQY
J: TRBJ2-3
V: TRBV2

CDR3: ASSLSSGVLTYEQY
J: TRBJ2-7
V: TRBV27